This paragraph reports one T cell receptor beta chain. Method: immunoSEQ multiplex PCR; TCRdb's copy keeps in-frame clones and lacks some. The repertoire includes under 250,000 clones, approximately 89% of them detected once, and around 1.5% sits in the top ten. This record comes from a study of blood T cell repertoires in COVID-19. The sequenced material came from peripheral blood. The receptor was isolated from a woman between 55 and 75 years old who had recovered from COVID-19.

CDR3 coding DNA: TGTGCCAGCAGCCATGACCGCGGGGGGGCCGCTGGGACCCAGTACTTC. This translates into CASSHDRGGAAGTQYF. This sequence joins TRBV4-2 and TRBJ2-5, with 9 bases lining up with TRBD2. CDR3 length equals 16 residues. Germline CDR1 reads LGHNA; CDR2 reads YNFKEQ. With 3 bases clipped from V and 7 bases from J, the junction kept 12 bases outside the gene matches.